This T cell receptor beta chain was captured in a study of PD-L1 blockade in urothelial cancer. Germline V gene data show CDR1 as SGDLS and CDR2 as YYNGEE. V dropped 4 bases and J dropped 5; count of bases not matched to a gene: 11. The CDR3 runs 17 residues. Indicated time point: peripheral blood 6 weeks after treatment start. Each PCR had synthetic TCR analog templates added to it as a spike-in. Produced via immunoSEQ multiplex PCR; TCRdb's table is partial and in-frame only. The repertoire holds tens of thousands of clones, with 88% as singletons. Here the sequenced sample was PBMCs, taken around atezolizumab (anti-PD-L1) treatment. The source is a man aged 55 to 69 with urothelial cancer. This chain uses TRBV9 with TRBJ2-2; 10 positions match TRBD2. CDR3: CASSLPLAGDSTGELFF. The CDR3 coding sequence is TGTGCCAGCAGCTTACCGCTAGCGGGAGATTCAACCGGGGAGCTGTTTTTT.